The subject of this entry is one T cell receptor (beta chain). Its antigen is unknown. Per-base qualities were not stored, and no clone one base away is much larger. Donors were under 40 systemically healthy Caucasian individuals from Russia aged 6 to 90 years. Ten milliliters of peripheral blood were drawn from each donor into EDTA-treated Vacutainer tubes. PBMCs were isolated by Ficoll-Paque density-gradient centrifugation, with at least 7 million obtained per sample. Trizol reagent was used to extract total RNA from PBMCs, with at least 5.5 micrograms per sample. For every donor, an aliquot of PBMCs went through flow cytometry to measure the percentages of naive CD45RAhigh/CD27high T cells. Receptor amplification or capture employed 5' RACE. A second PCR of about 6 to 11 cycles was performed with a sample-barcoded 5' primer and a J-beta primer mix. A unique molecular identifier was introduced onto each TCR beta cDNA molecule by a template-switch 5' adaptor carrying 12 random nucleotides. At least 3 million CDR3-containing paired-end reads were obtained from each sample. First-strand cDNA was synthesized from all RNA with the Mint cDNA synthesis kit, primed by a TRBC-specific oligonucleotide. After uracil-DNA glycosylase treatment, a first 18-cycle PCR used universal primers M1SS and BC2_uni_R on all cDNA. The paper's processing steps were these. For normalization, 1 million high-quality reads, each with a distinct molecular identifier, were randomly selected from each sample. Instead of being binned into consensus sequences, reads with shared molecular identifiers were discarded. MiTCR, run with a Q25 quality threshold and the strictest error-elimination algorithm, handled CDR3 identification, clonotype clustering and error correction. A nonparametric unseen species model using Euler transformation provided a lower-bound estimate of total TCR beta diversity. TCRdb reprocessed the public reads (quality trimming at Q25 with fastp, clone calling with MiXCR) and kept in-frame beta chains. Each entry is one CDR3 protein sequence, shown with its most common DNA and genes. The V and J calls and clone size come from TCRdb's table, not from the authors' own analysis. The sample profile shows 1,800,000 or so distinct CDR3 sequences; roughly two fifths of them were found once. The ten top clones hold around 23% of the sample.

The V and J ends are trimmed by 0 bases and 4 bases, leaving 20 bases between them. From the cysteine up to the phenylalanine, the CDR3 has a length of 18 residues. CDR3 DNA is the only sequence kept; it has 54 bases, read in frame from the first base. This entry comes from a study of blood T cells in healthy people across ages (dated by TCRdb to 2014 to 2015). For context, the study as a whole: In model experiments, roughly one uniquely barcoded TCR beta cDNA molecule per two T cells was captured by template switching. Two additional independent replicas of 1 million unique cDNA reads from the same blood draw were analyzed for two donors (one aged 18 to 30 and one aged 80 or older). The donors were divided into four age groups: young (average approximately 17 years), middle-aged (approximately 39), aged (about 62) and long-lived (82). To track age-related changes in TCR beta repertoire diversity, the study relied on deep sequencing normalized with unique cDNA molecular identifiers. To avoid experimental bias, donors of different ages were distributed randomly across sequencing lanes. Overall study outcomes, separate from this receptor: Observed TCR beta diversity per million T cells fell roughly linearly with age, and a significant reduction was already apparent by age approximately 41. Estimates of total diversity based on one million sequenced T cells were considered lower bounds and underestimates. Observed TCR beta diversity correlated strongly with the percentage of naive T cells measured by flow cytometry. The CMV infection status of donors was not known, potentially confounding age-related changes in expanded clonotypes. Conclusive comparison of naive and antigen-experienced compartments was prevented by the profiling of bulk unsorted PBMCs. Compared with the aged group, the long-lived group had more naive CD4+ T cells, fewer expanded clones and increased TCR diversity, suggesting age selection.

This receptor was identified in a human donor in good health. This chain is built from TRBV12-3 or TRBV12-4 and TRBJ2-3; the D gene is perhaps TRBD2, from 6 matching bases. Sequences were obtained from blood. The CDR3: CASSLADGAGRTADTQYF. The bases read TGTGCCAGCAGTTTAGCAGACGGGGCGGGGCGAACCGCAGATACGCAGTATTTT.